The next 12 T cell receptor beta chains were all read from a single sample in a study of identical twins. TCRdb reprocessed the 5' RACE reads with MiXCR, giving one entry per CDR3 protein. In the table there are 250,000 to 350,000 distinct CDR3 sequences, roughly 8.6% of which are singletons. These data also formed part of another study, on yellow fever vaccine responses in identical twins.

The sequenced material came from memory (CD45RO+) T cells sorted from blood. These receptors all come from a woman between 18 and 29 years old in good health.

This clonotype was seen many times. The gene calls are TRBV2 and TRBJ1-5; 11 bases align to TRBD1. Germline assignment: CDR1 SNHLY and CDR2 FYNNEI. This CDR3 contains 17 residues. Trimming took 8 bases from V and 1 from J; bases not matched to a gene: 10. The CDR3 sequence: CASARDRGTGSNQPQHF. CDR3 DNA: TGTGCCAGCGCCCGGGACAGGGGGACGGGGAGCAATCAGCCCCAGCATTTT.

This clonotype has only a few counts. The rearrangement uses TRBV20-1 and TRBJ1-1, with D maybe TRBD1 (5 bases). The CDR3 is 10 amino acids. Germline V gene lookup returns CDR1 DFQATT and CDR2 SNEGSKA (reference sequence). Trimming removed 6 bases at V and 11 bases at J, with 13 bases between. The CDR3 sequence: CSATREAAFF. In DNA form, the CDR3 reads TGCAGTGCGACCAGGGAGGCGGCTTTCTTT.

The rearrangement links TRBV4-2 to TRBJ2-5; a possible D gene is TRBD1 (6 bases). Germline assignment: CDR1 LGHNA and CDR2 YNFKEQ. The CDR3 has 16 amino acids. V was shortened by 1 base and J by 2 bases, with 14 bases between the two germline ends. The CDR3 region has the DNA TGTGCCAGCAGCCAAGCGACAGGAAACTATCAAGAGACCCAGTACTTC. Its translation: CASSQATGNYQETQYF.

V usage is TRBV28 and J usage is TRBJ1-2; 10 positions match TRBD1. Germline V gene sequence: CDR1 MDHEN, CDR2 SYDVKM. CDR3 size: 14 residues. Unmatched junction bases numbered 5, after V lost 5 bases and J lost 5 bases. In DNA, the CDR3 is TGTGCCAGCAGTCCCGGGACAGGGGTATATGGCTACACCTTC. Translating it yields CASSPGTGVYGYTF.

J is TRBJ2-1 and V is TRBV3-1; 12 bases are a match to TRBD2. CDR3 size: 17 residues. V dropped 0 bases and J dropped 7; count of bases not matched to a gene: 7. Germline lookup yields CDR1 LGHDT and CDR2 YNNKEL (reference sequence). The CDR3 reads CASSQDWVLAGGNEQFF. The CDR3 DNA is TGTGCCAGCAGCCAAGATTGGGTTCTAGCGGGGGGGAATGAGCAGTTCTTC.

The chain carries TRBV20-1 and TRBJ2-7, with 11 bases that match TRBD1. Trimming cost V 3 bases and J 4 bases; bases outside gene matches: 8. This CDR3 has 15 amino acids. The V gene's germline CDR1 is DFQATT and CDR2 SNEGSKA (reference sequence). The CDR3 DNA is TGCAGTGCTAGCGGGGGACAGGGGGGGAAATACGAGCAGTACGTC. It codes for CSASGGQGGKYEQYV.

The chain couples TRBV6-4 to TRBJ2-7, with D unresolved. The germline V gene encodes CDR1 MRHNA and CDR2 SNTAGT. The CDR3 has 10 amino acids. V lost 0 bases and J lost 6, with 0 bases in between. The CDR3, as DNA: TGTGCCAGCAGTGACTCCGAGCAGTACGTC. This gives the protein CASSDSEQYV.

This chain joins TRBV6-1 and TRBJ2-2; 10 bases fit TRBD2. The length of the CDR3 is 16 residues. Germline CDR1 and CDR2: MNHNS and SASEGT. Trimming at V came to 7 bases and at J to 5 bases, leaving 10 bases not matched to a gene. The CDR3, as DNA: TGTGCCAGCAAAGGACTAGCGGACCGTAGAACCGGGGAGCTGTTTTTT. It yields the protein CASKGLADRRTGELFF.

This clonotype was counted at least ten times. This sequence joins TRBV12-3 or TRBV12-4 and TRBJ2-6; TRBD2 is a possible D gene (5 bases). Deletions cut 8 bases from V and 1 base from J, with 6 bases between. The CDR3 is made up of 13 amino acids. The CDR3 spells CASERSGANVLTF. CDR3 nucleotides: TGTGCCAGCGAGCGGTCTGGGGCCAACGTCCTGACTTTC.

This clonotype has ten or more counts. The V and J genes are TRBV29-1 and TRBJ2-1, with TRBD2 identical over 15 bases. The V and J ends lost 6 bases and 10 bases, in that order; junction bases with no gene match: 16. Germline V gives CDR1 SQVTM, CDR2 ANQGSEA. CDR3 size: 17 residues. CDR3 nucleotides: TGCAGCGTGAGCGGGACTAGCGGGGGGACGAGACTTGGGGAGCAGTTCTTC. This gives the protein CSVSGTSGGTRLGEQFF.

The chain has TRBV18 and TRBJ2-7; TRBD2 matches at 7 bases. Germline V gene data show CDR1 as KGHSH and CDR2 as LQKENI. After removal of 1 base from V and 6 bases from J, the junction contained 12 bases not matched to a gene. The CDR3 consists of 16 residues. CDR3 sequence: CASSPLGLGGDGEQYF. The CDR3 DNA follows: TGTGCCAGCTCACCACTCGGACTAGGAGGGGATGGCGAGCAGTACTTC.

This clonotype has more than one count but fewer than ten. The CDR3 DNA follows: TGCAGTGCTAGAGACCGAGCCGGGACAGTCTACGAGCAGTACTTC. This translates into CSARDRAGTVYEQYF. J is TRBJ2-7 and V is TRBV20-1; 7 bases align to TRBD1. Germline-derived CDR1 and CDR2 are DFQATT and SNEGSKA (reference sequence). Trimming at V came to 0 bases and at J to 3 bases, leaving 8 bases not matched to a gene. The CDR3 sequence is 15 residues long.